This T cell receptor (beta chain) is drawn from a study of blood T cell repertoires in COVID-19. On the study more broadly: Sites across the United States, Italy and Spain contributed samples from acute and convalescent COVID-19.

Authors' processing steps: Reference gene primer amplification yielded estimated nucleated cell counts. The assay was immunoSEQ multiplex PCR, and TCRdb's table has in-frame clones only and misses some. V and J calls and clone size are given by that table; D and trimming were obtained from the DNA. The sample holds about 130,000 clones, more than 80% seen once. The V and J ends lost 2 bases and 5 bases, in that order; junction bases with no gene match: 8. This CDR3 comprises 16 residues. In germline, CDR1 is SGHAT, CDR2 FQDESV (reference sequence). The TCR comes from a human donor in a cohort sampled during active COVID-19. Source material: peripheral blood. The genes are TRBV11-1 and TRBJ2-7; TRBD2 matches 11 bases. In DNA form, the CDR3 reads TGTGCCAGCAGCTTACGGTCTAGCGGGGGGTACCACGAGCAGTACTTC. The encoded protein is CASSLRSSGGYHEQYF.